The 18 T cell receptor beta chains below come from one sample, sequenced in a study of graft-versus-host responses after intestinal transplantation. Repertoires were generated with immunoSEQ multiplex PCR, while TCRdb's copy carries only in-frame clones and drops some. The sample lists some 10,000 clones; about nine tenths were seen once. Time point specified: postoperative day 105 after intestinal transplantation (dayNNNN = postoperative day). The source was PBMCs, collected 105 days after intestinal transplantation. The receptors originated from a human patient who received an intestinal transplant, so some T cells may come from the graft donor.

This clone was observed once. The CDR3 DNA reads as TGTGCCGGGAGTCGGGACAGGGAGAGCACTGAAGCTTTCTTT. It yields the protein CAGSRDRESTEAFF. This chain connects TRBV6-1 to TRBJ1-1, with 9 bases that match TRBD1. The V gene's germline CDR1 is MNHNS and CDR2 SASEGT. This CDR3 is 14 amino acids long. The V gene end was trimmed by 11 bases and the J gene end by 4 bases; junction bases not matched to a gene: 11.

V gene TRBV4-1 combines with J gene TRBJ1-2; 9 bases align to TRBD1. V gave up 1 base and J gave up 8 bases; unmatched junction bases: 14. This CDR3 has 17 residues. Per germline, CDR1 MGHRA and CDR2 YSYEKL. The CDR3 DNA sequence: TGCGCCAGCAGCCAAGGCCCCCGGGACAGGGAAGTCAGGGGCTACACCTTC. Translated, it gives CASSQGPRDREVRGYTF.

The J gene is TRBJ2-5, the V gene TRBV7-9, with 7 bases aligning to TRBD2. After removal of 5 bases from V and 7 bases from J, the junction contained 10 bases not matched to a gene. The CDR3 runs 14 residues. Germline assignment: CDR1 SEHNR and CDR2 FQNEAQ (reference sequence). In DNA form, the CDR3 reads TGTGCCAGCAGCCCAACCCCGGGCGGGGGGACCCAGTACTTC. It specifies CASSPTPGGGTQYF.

This chain connects TRBV19 to TRBJ2-5; D gene ambiguous. Germline V gene lookup returns CDR1 LNHDA and CDR2 SQIVND (reference sequence). The CDR3 contains 12 residues. V was cut by 3 bases and J by 7 bases, with 9 bases left in between. CDR3 region: CASSIGGGTQYF. CDR3 bases: TGTGCCAGTAGTATTGGTGGTGGGACCCAGTACTTC.

The chain combines TRBV9 with TRBJ2-7, with 7 bases that match TRBD1. The CDR3 totals 14 residues. Germline CDR1 and CDR2: SGDLS and YYNGEE. With 3 bases clipped from V and 5 bases from J, the junction kept 8 bases outside the gene matches. The CDR3 region has the DNA TGTGCCAGCAGCGACAGGGGTTCGTCCGACGAGCAGTACTTC. Protein product: CASSDRGSSDEQYF.

This sequence joins TRBV15 and TRBJ1-6, with 9 bases that match TRBD1. J was trimmed by 10 bases and V by 0 bases; bases with no gene match: 10. The CDR3 has 17 amino acids. Germline V CDR1 and CDR2: LNHNV, YYDKDF (reference sequence). CDR3 DNA sequence: TGTGCCACCAGCAGAGATTCGGCCGGAGGGACAGGGTCACCCCTCCACTTT. It encodes CATSRDSAGGTGSPLHF.

The chain recombines TRBV7-9 with TRBJ2-7; TRBD1 might be the D (5 bases). Germline loops: CDR1 SEHNR, CDR2 FQNEAQ (reference sequence). Trimming cost V 2 bases and J 6 bases, with 5 bases left between them. There are 11 residues in the CDR3. CDR3 sequence (DNA): TGTGCCAGCAGCTTACAGGGCGAGCAGTACTTC. The encoded protein is CASSLQGEQYF. Full variable domain (rest looked up from reference TRBV7-9 and TRBJ2-7): DTGVSQNPRHKITKRGQNVTFRCDPISEHNRLYWYRQTLGQGPEFLTYFQNEAQLEKSRLLSDRFSAERPKGSFSTLEIQRTEQGDSAMYLCASSLQGEQYFGPGTRLTVT.

This rearrangement joins TRBV7-6 to TRBJ1-5, with 7 bases lining up with TRBD1. The CDR3 covers 16 residues. Germline V CDR1 and CDR2: SGHVS, FNYEAQ. The V gene end was trimmed by 1 base and the J gene end by 1 base; junction bases not matched to a gene: 4. As DNA, the CDR3 is TGTGCCAGCAGCTTAGGACAGGGTGGGAGCAATCAGCCCCAGCATTTT. This sequence encodes CASSLGQGGSNQPQHF.

Points on this clone: The junction departs from germline at one end; a sequencing error may be responsible. The chain links TRBV15 to TRBJ1-5, with no clear D. Germline V gene lookup returns CDR1 LNHNV and CDR2 YYDKDF (reference sequence). CDR3 size: 14 residues. The DNA for the CDR3 is TGTGCCACCGGCAGCCAAGCGAGGCAGCAGCCCCAGCATTTT. Protein product: CATGSQARQQPQHF.

The gene calls are TRBV7-6 and TRBJ2-7; TRBD2 matches 9 bases. Germline V lookup: CDR1 SGHVS, CDR2 FNYEAQ. Trimming at V came to 1 base and at J to 6 bases, leaving 1 base not matched to a gene. The CDR3 covers 13 residues. CDR3 region: CASSLGGRGEQYF. The CDR3 nucleotides are TGTGCCAGCAGCTTAGGCGGGAGGGGCGAGCAGTACTTC. The entire variable domain, with the rest obtained from reference TRBV7-6 and TRBJ2-7, is as follows: GAGVSQSPRYKVTKRGQDVALRCDPISGHVSLYWYRQALGQGPEFLTYFNYEAQQDKSGLPNDRFSAERPEGSISTLTIQRTEQRDSAMYRCASSLGGRGEQYFGPGTRLTVT.

The gene calls are TRBV5-4 and TRBJ1-6; 7 nucleotides agree with TRBD1. This CDR3 comprises 13 residues. CDR1 is SGHNT, CDR2 YYREEE, per germline (reference sequence). The J segment lost 10 bases and the V segment lost 1 base, leaving 2 bases of the junction unmatched. CDR3 region: CASSLQGDSPLHF. The DNA for the CDR3 is TGTGCCAGCAGCTTGCAGGGGGACTCACCCCTCCACTTT.

The chain has TRBV29-1 and TRBJ2-7, with a tentative D call TRBD2 (6 bases). V gave up 3 bases and J gave up 3 bases, with 9 bases separating them. Germline lookup yields CDR1 SQVTM and CDR2 ANQGSEA. The CDR3 has 12 residues. DNA of the CDR3: TGCAGCGTTGATTTGGGGGGCTACGAGCAGTACTTC. This sequence encodes CSVDLGGYEQYF.

This clone was seen a single time. The chain recombines TRBV7-2 with TRBJ2-5, with D perhaps TRBD2 (6 bases). CDR1 SGHTA and CDR2 FQGNSA come from the germline V gene. The CDR3 is 16 residues long. Trimming removed 0 bases at V and 4 bases at J, with 15 bases between. The CDR3 sequence: CASSLAAGGPSETQYF. The CDR3 DNA sequence: TGTGCCAGCAGCTTAGCGGCCGGGGGACCCTCAGAGACCCAGTACTTC.

V usage is TRBV6-5 and J usage is TRBJ1-2; no reliable D call. The V end was cut by 5 bases, the J end by 2 bases, with 9 bases between. This CDR3 is 13 amino acids long. Germline V CDR1 and CDR2: MNHEY, SVGAGI. CDR3 amino acids: CASSPSPNYGYTF. The CDR3 DNA sequence: TGTGCCAGCAGTCCCTCCCCCAACTATGGCTACACCTTC.

The chain joins TRBV6-1 to TRBJ2-1; D possibly corresponds to TRBD2 (5 bases). Germline assignment: CDR1 MNHNS and CDR2 SASEGT. CDR3 size: 11 residues. Trimming cost V 6 bases and J 10 bases, with 10 bases left between them. This chain's CDR3 is CASRGAREQFF. In DNA form, the CDR3 reads TGTGCCAGCAGGGGAGCAAGGGAGCAGTTCTTC.

The rearrangement links TRBV5-1 to TRBJ2-3; D unclear. Trimming took 3 bases from V and 1 from J, leaving 21 bases between them. The CDR3 consists of 18 residues. CDR1 and CDR2 (germline): SGHRS, YFSETQ. CDR3 nucleotide sequence: TGCGCCAGCAGCTCCACACCCTTTGACCGACGAGGCACAGATACGCAGTATTTT. Amino acid sequence: CASSSTPFDRRGTDTQYF.

V is TRBV7-9 and J is TRBJ2-1; D unresolved. The germline V gene encodes CDR1 SEHNR and CDR2 FQNEAQ (reference sequence). The germline V and J ends were trimmed by 4 bases and 0 bases, with 7 bases remaining between them. This CDR3 comprises 14 residues. As DNA, the CDR3 is TGTGCCAGCAGCTCACAGAGCTCCTACAATGAGCAGTTCTTC. Its protein is CASSSQSSYNEQFF.

In DNA form, the CDR3 reads TGTGCCAGCACCAGCCCTCCGGGACTAGCCCACTACGAGCAGTACTTC. This codes for CASTSPPGLAHYEQYF. The chain uses TRBV28 and TRBJ2-7, with 9 nucleotides matching TRBD2. Germline V lookup: CDR1 MDHEN, CDR2 SYDVKM. V was pared by 7 bases and J by 3 bases, with 13 bases of the junction left unmatched. The CDR3 runs 16 residues.